The 5 T cell receptor beta chains reported below all come from one sample, sequenced in a study of blood T cell repertoires in COVID-19. The data were produced by immunoSEQ multiplex PCR, yet TCRdb's version contains in-frame clones alone and is incomplete. The sample has some 170,000 clones; about 87% are singletons. Material: peripheral blood. These receptors originate from a woman aged 50 to 60 with acute or convalescent COVID-19.

The sample holds one count of this clone. The chain combines TRBV10-3 with TRBJ1-2; 9 bases agree with TRBD1. CDR1 ENHRY and CDR2 SYGVKD come from the germline V gene. V lost 0 bases, J lost 4 bases, and 12 bases stayed unmatched. This CDR3 is built from 18 residues. CDR3 in amino acids: CAISESMPATGGGYGYTF. CDR3 coding DNA: TGTGCCATCAGTGAGTCGATGCCCGCCACAGGGGGCGGCTATGGCTACACCTTC.

The V and J genes are TRBV28 and TRBJ1-1; D is unresolved. This CDR3 region has 13 residues. Germline V gives CDR1 MDHEN, CDR2 SYDVKM. V was pared by 3 bases and J by 2 bases, with 7 bases between. For the CDR3, the DNA is TGTGCCAGCAGTTTGGTAGCAAACACTGAAGCTTTCTTT. Translated, it gives CASSLVANTEAFF.

The chain is built from TRBV30 and TRBJ1-2, with D hard to call. Trimming took 7 bases from V and 4 from J, leaving 16 bases between them. The germline gives CDR1 GTSNPN, CDR2 SVGIG (reference sequence). The CDR3 has 13 residues. The chain's CDR3 is CASLGGPLYGYTF. The CDR3 coding sequence is TGTGCCTCCCTCGGTGGTCCTCTCTATGGCTACACCTTC.

J is TRBJ1-2 and V is TRBV5-1; perhaps TRBD1 as D (5 bases). Germline-derived CDR1 and CDR2 are SGHRS and YFSETQ. This CDR3 is built from 15 residues. V gave up 0 bases and J gave up 6 bases, with 15 bases separating them. CDR3 sequence reads: CASSLAIPTEHGYTF. For the CDR3, the DNA is TGCGCCAGCAGCTTGGCTATTCCGACAGAGCATGGCTACACCTTC.

This clone was observed once. This chain uses TRBV7-2 with TRBJ2-1, with TRBD2 matching over 9 bases. This CDR3 has 14 amino acids. The trim removed 2 bases at V and 6 bases at J, leaving 2 bases unmatched. CDR1 and CDR2 from the germline V gene are SGHTA and FQGNSA. The CDR3: CASSLRLAANEQFF. CDR3 coding DNA: TGTGCCAGCAGCTTAAGACTAGCGGCCAATGAGCAGTTCTTC.